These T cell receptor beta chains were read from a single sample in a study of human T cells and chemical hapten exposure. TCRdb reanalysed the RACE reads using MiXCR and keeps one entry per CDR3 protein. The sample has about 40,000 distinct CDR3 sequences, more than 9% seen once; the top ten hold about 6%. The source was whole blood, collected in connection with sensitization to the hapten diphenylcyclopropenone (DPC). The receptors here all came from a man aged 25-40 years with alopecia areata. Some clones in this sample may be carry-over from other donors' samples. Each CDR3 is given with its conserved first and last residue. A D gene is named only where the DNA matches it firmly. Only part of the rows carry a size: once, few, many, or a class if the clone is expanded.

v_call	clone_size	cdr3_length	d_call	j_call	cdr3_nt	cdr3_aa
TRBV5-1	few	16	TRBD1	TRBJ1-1	TGCGCCAGCAGCGAGACCGGGACAGGGGGTGATACTGAAGCTTTCTTT	CASSETGTGGDTEAFF
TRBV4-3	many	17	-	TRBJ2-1	TGCGCCAGCAGCCAAGAGCTACTATTTAGCTCCTACAATGAGCAGTTCTTC	CASSQELLFSSYNEQFF
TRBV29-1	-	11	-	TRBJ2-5	TGCAGCCTAGGGGAGATGGAGACCCAGTACTTC	CSLGEMETQYF
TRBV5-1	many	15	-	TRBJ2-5	TGCGCCAGCAGCAACCGGGACAAAGGAGAAGAGACCCAGTACTTC	CASSNRDKGEETQYF
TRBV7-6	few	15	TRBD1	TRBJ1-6	TGTGCCAGCAGTGAGGGGGCGATTCCTAATTCACCCCTCCACTTT	CASSEGAIPNSPLHF
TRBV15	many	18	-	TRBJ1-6	TGTGCCACCAGCAGCGAGGACAGTTTGTTATCCTATAATTCACCCCTCCACTTT	CATSSEDSLLSYNSPLHF
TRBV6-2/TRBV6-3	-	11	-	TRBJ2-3	TGTGCCAGCAGCCCTGGAGATACGCAGTATTTT	CASSPGDTQYF
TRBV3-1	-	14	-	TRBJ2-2	TGTGCCAGCAGCCAAGATTTGGTGACCGGGGAGCTGTTTTTT	CASSQDLVTGELFF
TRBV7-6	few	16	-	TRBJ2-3	TGTGCCAGCAGCTTATTAATGGAGAAAAGCACAGATACGCAGTATTTT	CASSLLMEKSTDTQYF
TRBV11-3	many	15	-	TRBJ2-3	TGTGCCAGCAGCACCCGGACTGTCCCAGGGGATACGCAGTATTTT	CASSTRTVPGDTQYF
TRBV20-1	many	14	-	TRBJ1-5	TGCAGTGTAACTACGGGGGACGGCAATCAGCCCCAGCATTTT	CSVTTGDGNQPQHF
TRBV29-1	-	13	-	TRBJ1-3	TGCAGCGCGGGACTCCAGTCTGGAAACACCATATATTTT	CSAGLQSGNTIYF
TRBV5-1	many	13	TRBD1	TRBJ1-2	TGCGCCAGCACGGGGGACAGGACACGCGGCTACACCTTC	CASTGDRTRGYTF
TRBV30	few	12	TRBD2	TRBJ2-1	TGTGCCTGGACGGGGGGGAGGGAAACGCAGTTCTTC	CAWTGGRETQFF
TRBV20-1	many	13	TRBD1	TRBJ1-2	TGCAGTGCTAGAACTCCATCGGGACAGTTGGTCACCTTC	CSARTPSGQLVTF
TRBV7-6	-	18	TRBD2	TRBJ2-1	TGTGCCAGCAGCTTAGCCCTTTCTAGCGGGGGGTTATACAATGAGCAGTTCTTC	CASSLALSSGGLYNEQFF
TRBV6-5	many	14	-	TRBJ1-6	TGTGCCAAATTAGCGAGCTCCTATAATTCACCCCTCCACTTT	CAKLASSYNSPLHF
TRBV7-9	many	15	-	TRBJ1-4	TGTGCCAGCAGCTTAGGTGGGGGCTCCAATGAAAAACTGTTTTTT	CASSLGGGSNEKLFF
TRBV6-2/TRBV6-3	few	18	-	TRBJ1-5	TGTGCCAGCAGACCCACAGGGTTCGGGCTAATTAGCAATCAGCCCCAGCATTTT	CASRPTGFGLISNQPQHF
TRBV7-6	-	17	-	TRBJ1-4	TGTGCCAGCAGCTTAGCCCCACGACAAGGATTTAATGAAAAACTGTTTTTT	CASSLAPRQGFNEKLFF
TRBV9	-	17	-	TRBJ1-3	TGTGCCAGCAGCGTATCAGACAGGACCATCTCTGGAAACACCATATATTTT	CASSVSDRTISGNTIYF
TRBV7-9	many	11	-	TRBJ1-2	TGTGCCAGCAGCTTAGGACAGGGCTACACCTTC	CASSLGQGYTF
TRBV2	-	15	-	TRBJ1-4	TGTGCCAGCAATTGGGCGTTAGCAACTAATGAAAAACTGTTTTTT	CASNWALATNEKLFF
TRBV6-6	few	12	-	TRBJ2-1	TGTGCCAGCAGCCTGCAGGGGAATCAGCAGTTCTTC	CASSLQGNQQFF
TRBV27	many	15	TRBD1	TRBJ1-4	TGTGCCAGCAGGCCCCACAGGGGTGGTGATGAAAAACTGTTTTTT	CASRPHRGGDEKLFF
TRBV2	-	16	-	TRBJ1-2	TGTGCCAGCAGTGAAGCGCTTCACAGATCTAACTATGGCTACACCTTC	CASSEALHRSNYGYTF
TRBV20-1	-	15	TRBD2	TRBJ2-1	TGCAGTGCTAGTCCTAGCGGGGGGGCCCTGGGTGAGCAGTTCTTC	CSASPSGGALGEQFF
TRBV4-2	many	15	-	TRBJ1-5	TGTGCCAGCAGCAAAAACACGGTTAGCAATCAGCCCCAGCATTTT	CASSKNTVSNQPQHF
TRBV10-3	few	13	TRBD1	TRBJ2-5	TGTGCCATCAGTGGTCGACAGGGGGAGACCCAGTACTTC	CAISGRQGETQYF
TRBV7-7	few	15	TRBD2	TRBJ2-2	TGTGCCAGCAGACCGACTAGCGGGGTTACCGGGGAGCTGTTTTTT	CASRPTSGVTGELFF
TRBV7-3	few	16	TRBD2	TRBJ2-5	TGTGCCAGCAGCTTAGGGACTGGACTAGCTAGCGAGACCCAGTACTTC	CASSLGTGLASETQYF
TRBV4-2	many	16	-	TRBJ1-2	TGTGCCAGCAGCCAAGAGGGCCGAGGAGGGGACTATGGCTACACCTTC	CASSQEGRGGDYGYTF
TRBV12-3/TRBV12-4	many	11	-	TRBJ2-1	TGTGCCAGCAGACGACGGAATGAGCAGTTCTTC	CASRRRNEQFF
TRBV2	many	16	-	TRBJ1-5	TGTGCCAGCAGTGAAGCGGGGGGGGCCTCCAATCAGCCCCAGCATTTT	CASSEAGGASNQPQHF
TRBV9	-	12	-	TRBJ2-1	TGTGCCAGCAGCCCCTGGACGAATGAGCAGTTCTTC	CASSPWTNEQFF
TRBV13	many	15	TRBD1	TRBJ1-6	TGTGCCAGCGCACAGGGGTTTGGGTATAATTCACCCCTCCACTTT	CASAQGFGYNSPLHF
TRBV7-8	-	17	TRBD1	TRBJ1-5	TGTGCCAGCAGCAAAAAGACTGGGACAGCGATCAATCAGCCCCAGCATTTT	CASSKKTGTAINQPQHF
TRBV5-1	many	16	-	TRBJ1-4	TGCGCCAGCAGCTGGGCCTGGGCACCTACAAATGAAAAACTGTTTTTT	CASSWAWAPTNEKLFF
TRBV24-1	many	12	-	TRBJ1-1	TGTGCCACCAGTGATCCCCGGGACGGAGCTTTCTTT	CATSDPRDGAFF
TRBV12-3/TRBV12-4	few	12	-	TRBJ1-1	TGTGCCAGCAGTCGACGTAACACTGAAGCTTTCTTT	CASSRRNTEAFF
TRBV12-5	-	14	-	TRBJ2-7	TGTGCTAGTGGTCCACCCGTAGGAGTGCGCGAGCAGTACTTC	CASGPPVGVREQYF
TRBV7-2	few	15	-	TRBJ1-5	TGTGCCAGCAGCTTAGATGGAGTCGGCAATCAGCCCCAGCATTTT	CASSLDGVGNQPQHF
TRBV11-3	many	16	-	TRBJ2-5	TGTGCCAGCAGCCTCCAACCCCGCCCGGGCCAAGAGACCCAGTACTTC	CASSLQPRPGQETQYF
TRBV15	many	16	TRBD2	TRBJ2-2	TGTGCCACCAGCAGAGCAGCGGGAGGGCCCACCGGGGAGCTGTTTTTT	CATSRAAGGPTGELFF